What follows is one TCR beta chain and its context. No antigen is known for it. Base qualities are not provided; no much larger clone lies one nucleotide away. The germline ends are 13 bases apart after V is trimmed by 0 bases and J by 6 bases. There are 15 amino acids in the CDR3, from cysteine to phenylalanine inclusive. Just CDR3 DNA is preserved here, 45 bases in frame from base 1. The germline V gene gives CDR1 as SGHNT and CDR2 as YENEEA. The data were obtained in a study of blood T cell repertoires in COVID-19 (dated by TCRdb to the early 2020s). Some background on the complete study: Samples from collaborators originated in the United States, Italy and Spain and spanned both the acute and convalescent phases of COVID-19. The material from the prospective study consisted of cDNA or gDNA derived from T cells, B-cell-depleted T cells, or PBMCs. Deeply sampled blood TCRbeta repertoires from subjects exposed to, actively infected with, or recovered from COVID-19 were included in the dataset. The repertoires were released in a freely available public database meant as a resource for research on the immune response to SARS-CoV-2. Where available, HLA class I and class II types were taken from metadata supplied by the sample provider and were not determined by assay-based typing. Samples were obtained from the ongoing ImmuneRACE study (first 160 participants) and from over a thousand subjects provided by 6 global collaborators. Nearly every sample came with metadata listing a de-identified subject ID, COVID-19 status, age in years and sex.

The immunoSEQ Assay, a bias-controlled multiplex PCR, was used to amplify TCRbeta CDR3 regions from genomic DNA. The authors processed their data as follows. Within the assay, amplification of reference gene primers was used to estimate how many nucleated cells each sample contained. Sequence reads were collapsed and filtered to measure the absolute abundance of every unique TCRbeta CDR3 rearrangement. For each sample, productive Simpson clonality was calculated by taking the square root of Simpson's diversity index across productive rearrangements. TCRdb took over this immuneACCESS table, retaining in-frame rearrangements with V and J assigned. Such tables are incomplete; in checked studies, under half of the missing clones stem from an unresolved V gene, and the remainder is unexplained. For V, J and clone size, that table is used; D and trimming come from the DNA. The sample includes about 190,000 clones, with 70% to 80% observed a single time. The top ten clones comprise around an eighth of the sample.

Results and caveats for the whole study, not just this receptor: Clinical and demographic metadata were provided uncurated, with the amount varying by source and participant.

Samples from volunteer blood donors who had recovered from COVID-19 were contributed by a second Seattle source. The collaborating institutions used their own protocols to collect whole blood in K2EDTA tubes. For TCRbeta analysis, collaborators shipped samples in one of three forms: frozen whole blood, isolated PBMCs, or DNA extracted from either of those sample types. The receptor's source is a man in his fifties who had recovered from COVID-19. The chain employs TRBV11-3 and TRBJ2-3, with TRBD2 tentatively as D gene (5 bases match). The sequenced sample consisted of peripheral blood. The CDR3 here reads CASSLETGSWDTQYF. The DNA sequence is as follows: TGTGCCAGCAGCTTAGAGACTGGGAGTTGGGATACGCAGTATTTT.